This is a list of T cell receptor beta chains from one sample in a study of cytomegalovirus exposure and HLA in healthy donors. Sequencing was performed with immunoSEQ multiplex PCR; in TCRdb, only in-frame clones are kept and a portion is missing. The table shows 90,000 or so clones, with nearly 80% occurring only once. Sequencing used PBMCs. The receptors stem from a female donor in good health and CMV-seronegative. The CDR3 runs from the conserved cysteine through the conserved F or W. A D gene is named only where the DNA matches it firmly. Not all rows give a size; the values are once, few, many and, for expanded clones, a class.

j_call d_call clone_size v_call cdr3_aa cdr3_nt
TRBJ1-2 NA NA TRBV7-6 CASSLDSFDYGYTF TGTGCCAGCAGCCTGGACAGCTTTGACTATGGCTACACCTTC
TRBJ2-3 NA NA TRBV29-1 CSGRGSRTDTQYF TGCAGCGGCAGGGGCTCCCGAACAGATACGCAGTATTTT
TRBJ1-1 NA few TRBV9 CASSVGTLGDTEAFF TGTGCCAGCAGCGTAGGGACCCTAGGGGACACTGAAGCTTTCTTT
TRBJ2-7 TRBD1 NA TRBV10-1 CASSESPPGQGGEQYF TGCGCCAGCAGTGAGTCACCCCCGGGACAGGGGGGAGAGCAGTACTTC
TRBJ2-5 TRBD1 NA TRBV5-1 CASSSGTGGYQETQYF TGCGCCAGCAGCTCCGGGACAGGGGGTTACCAAGAGACCCAGTACTTC
TRBJ2-7 NA NA TRBV20-1 CSASAGPEQYF TGCAGTGCTAGCGCTGGGCCCGAGCAGTACTTC
TRBJ2-5 TRBD1 NA TRBV2 CASTGQVQETQYF TGTGCCAGCACTGGACAGGTCCAAGAGACCCAGTACTTC
TRBJ1-2 TRBD1 NA TRBV29-1 CSVWTGEGGYTF TGCAGCGTTTGGACAGGGGAGGGAGGCTACACCTTC
TRBJ2-7 NA NA TRBV5-1 CASSRGTDYEQYF TGCGCCAGCAGTCGCGGGACAGACTACGAGCAGTACTTC
TRBJ1-4 NA NA TRBV4-2 CASSQGDQGERNEKLFF TGTGCCAGCAGCCAAGGGGATCAGGGTGAGAGAAATGAAAAACTGTTTTTT
TRBJ2-2 NA NA TRBV5-4 CASSNQGPGELFF TGTGCCAGCAGCAACCAGGGGCCCGGGGAGCTGTTTTTT
TRBJ2-7 NA NA TRBV19 CASRGLSSYEQYF TGTGCCAGTAGAGGACTATCCTCCTACGAGCAGTACTTC
TRBJ1-2 TRBD1 NA TRBV28 CASRPDRLWGYTF TGTGCCAGCAGGCCGGACAGGTTGTGGGGCTACACCTTC
TRBJ2-2 TRBD1 NA TRBV19 CASDRAGTGSGELFF TGTGCCAGTGACCGGGCCGGGACAGGGTCCGGGGAGCTGTTTTTT
TRBJ2-7 TRBD2 NA TRBV4-1 CASSQPIAGGPYEQYF TGCGCCAGCAGCCAACCCATAGCGGGAGGGCCCTACGAGCAGTACTTC
TRBJ1-1 NA few TRBV7-9 CASSLAVTEAFF TGTGCCAGCAGCTTAGCCGTGACTGAAGCTTTCTTT
TRBJ1-3 NA NA TRBV23-1 CASSQSYHTLRGGNTIYF TGCGCCAGCAGTCAATCGTATCACACACTACGGGGAGGAAACACCATATATTTT
TRBJ2-7 NA NA TRBV20-1 CSAPLWPEVYF TGCAGTGCTCCCTTGTGGCCCGAGGTATACTTC
TRBJ1-1 TRBD1 NA TRBV11-2 CASSRGQGNTEAFF TGTGCCAGCAGCAGGGGGCAGGGGAACACTGAAGCTTTCTTT
TRBJ1-2 NA NA TRBV4-2 CATLVGGRDGYTF TGTGCCACCCTAGTCGGGGGGCGGGATGGCTACACCTTC
TRBJ1-2 NA NA TRBV2 CASRGLEARNYGYTF TGTGCCAGCAGGGGTCTCGAGGCTCGTAACTATGGCTACACCTTC
TRBJ1-5 TRBD1 NA TRBV28 CASRQGQFHQPQHF TGTGCCAGCAGACAGGGACAGTTTCATCAGCCCCAGCATTTT
TRBJ1-1 TRBD1 NA TRBV5-4 CASSSPDRLGWMNTEAFF TGTGCCAGCAGCTCCCCGGACAGGCTGGGGTGGATGAACACTGAAGCTTTCTTT
TRBJ2-5 TRBD2 NA TRBV7-9 CASSLRASGGAKETQYF TGTGCCAGCAGCTTACGGGCTAGCGGGGGGGCAAAAGAGACCCAGTACTTC
TRBJ1-4 NA NA TRBV28 CASSLDRLGVKKLFF TGTGCCAGCAGTCTCGACAGATTAGGGGTAAAAAAACTGTTTTTT
TRBJ2-2 NA NA TRBV15 CATSRGGRNTGELFF TGTGCCACCAGCAGAGGAGGCCGCAACACCGGGGAGCTGTTTTTT
TRBJ1-4 TRBD1 NA TRBV28 CASSPRAWGTGPNGEKLFF TGTGCCAGCAGTCCTCGGGCTTGGGGGACAGGGCCCAACGGTGAAAAACTGTTTTTT
TRBJ2-7 NA once TRBV5-1 CASSLVPPQNEQYF TGCGCCAGCAGCTTGGTTCCCCCGCAGAACGAGCAGTACTTC
TRBJ1-1 NA NA TRBV9 CASSDPPHRNGRHTEAFF TGTGCCAGCAGCGACCCCCCCCATCGAAACGGGAGGCACACTGAAGCTTTCTTT
TRBJ2-2 TRBD1 NA TRBV29-1 CSARDRWNTGELFF TGCAGCGCTCGGGACAGGTGGAACACCGGGGAGCTGTTTTTT
TRBJ2-3 NA NA TRBV7-9 CASSPTPLGTDTQYF TGTGCCAGCAGCCCTACGCCTCTTGGCACAGATACGCAGTATTTT
TRBJ1-3 TRBD1 NA TRBV5-1 CASSLGQGVNTIYF TGCGCCAGCAGCCTCGGACAGGGAGTAAACACCATATATTTT
TRBJ2-7 TRBD1 NA TRBV12-5 CASGLVWEGQGSSYEQYF TGTGCTAGTGGTTTGGTATGGGAAGGACAGGGATCTTCCTACGAGCAGTACTTC
TRBJ1-5 NA NA TRBV6-5 CASSYSVTGNQPQHF TGTGCCAGCAGTTACTCTGTCACAGGGAATCAGCCCCAGCATTTT
TRBJ1-2 NA NA TRBV4-3 CASSHDLLGGYGYTF TGCGCCAGCAGCCACGACCTTCTGGGGGGCTATGGCTACACCTTC
TRBJ2-7 NA NA TRBV29-1 CNLDGEYF TGCAACCTAGACGGGGAGTACTTC
TRBJ2-2 NA once TRBV15 CATSRDISGTGNTGELFF TGTGCCACCAGCAGAGATATAAGCGGGACAGGGAACACCGGGGAGCTGTTTTTT
TRBJ1-4 NA NA TRBV7-2 CASSLASTSRGEKLFF TGTGCCAGCAGCTTAGCGTCGACTTCCCGAGGTGAAAAACTGTTTTTT
TRBJ2-5 NA NA TRBV4-3 CASSQDHTRDAQYF TGCGCCAGCAGCCAAGACCATACTAGAGACGCCCAGTACTTC
TRBJ2-7 NA NA TRBV19 CASSGEVGQNYEQYF TGTGCCAGTTCCGGCGAAGTTGGGCAGAACTACGAGCAGTACTTC
TRBJ2-1 NA NA TRBV10-3 CAISFSSYNEQFF TGTGCCATCTCCTTCAGCTCCTACAATGAGCAGTTCTTC
TRBJ1-5 NA NA TRBV6-5 CASSRGGGQPQHF TGTGCCAGCAGTCGAGGGGGGGGCCAGCCCCAGCATTTT
TRBJ1-1 NA few TRBV6-1 CASSGPGDEAFF TGTGCCAGCAGTGGACCGGGGGATGAAGCTTTCTTT
TRBJ2-7 TRBD1 once TRBV6-5 CASSYLGQGSVHEQYF TGTGCCAGCAGTTACTTAGGACAGGGCTCAGTCCACGAGCAGTACTTC
TRBJ2-3 NA NA TRBV7-6 CASSLVGNSRADTQYF TGTGCCAGCAGCTTAGTAGGGAATTCCAGGGCAGATACGCAGTATTTT
TRBJ1-6 TRBD1 NA TRBV2 CASRGQGGNSPLHF TGTGCCAGCAGGGGACAGGGGGGTAATTCACCCCTCCACTTT
TRBJ1-1 TRBD1 NA TRBV11-2 CASSFQGGGTEAFF TGTGCCAGCAGCTTTCAGGGGGGTGGGACTGAAGCTTTCTTT
TRBJ1-1 NA NA TRBV4-1 CASRNRALNTEAFF TGCGCCAGCAGGAACAGGGCTCTGAACACTGAAGCTTTCTTT
TRBJ2-3 NA NA TRBV27 CASKGVGTDTQYF TGTGCCAGCAAAGGGGTAGGTACAGATACGCAGTATTTT
TRBJ1-1 NA NA TRBV5-1 CASSWAWNTEAFF TGCGCCAGCAGCTGGGCATGGAACACTGAAGCTTTCTTT